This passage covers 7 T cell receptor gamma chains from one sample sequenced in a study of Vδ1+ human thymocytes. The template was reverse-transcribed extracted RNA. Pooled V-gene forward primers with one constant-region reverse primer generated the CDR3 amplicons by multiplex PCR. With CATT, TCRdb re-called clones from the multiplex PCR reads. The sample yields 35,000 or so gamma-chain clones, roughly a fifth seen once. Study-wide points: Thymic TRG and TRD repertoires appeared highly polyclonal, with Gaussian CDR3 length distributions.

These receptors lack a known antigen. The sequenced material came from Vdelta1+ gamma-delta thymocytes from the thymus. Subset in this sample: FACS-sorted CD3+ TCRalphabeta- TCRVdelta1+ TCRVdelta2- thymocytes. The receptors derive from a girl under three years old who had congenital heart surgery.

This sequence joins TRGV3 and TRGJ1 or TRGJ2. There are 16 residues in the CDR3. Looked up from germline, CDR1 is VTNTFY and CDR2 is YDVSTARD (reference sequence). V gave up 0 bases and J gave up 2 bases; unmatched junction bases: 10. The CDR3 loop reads CATWDRQPRDYYKKLF. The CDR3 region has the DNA TGTGCCACCTGGGACAGGCAGCCACGAGATTATTATAAGAAACTCTTT.

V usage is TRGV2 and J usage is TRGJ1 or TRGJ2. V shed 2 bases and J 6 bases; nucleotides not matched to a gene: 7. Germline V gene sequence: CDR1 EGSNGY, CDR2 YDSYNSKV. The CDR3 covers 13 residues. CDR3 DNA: TGTGCCACCTGGGACGAGGTATGTTATAAGAAACTCTTT. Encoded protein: CATWDEVCYKKLF.

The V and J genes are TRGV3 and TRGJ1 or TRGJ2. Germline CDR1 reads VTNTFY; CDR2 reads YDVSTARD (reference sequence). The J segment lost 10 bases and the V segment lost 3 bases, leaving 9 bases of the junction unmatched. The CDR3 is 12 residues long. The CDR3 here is CATWDRVTKKLF. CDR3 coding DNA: TGTGCCACCTGGGACCGCGTTACAAAGAAACTCTTT.

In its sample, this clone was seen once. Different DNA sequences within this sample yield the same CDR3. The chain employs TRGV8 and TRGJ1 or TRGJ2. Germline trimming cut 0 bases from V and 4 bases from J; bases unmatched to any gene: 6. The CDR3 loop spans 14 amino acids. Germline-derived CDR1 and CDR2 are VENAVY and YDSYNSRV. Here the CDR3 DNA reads TGTGCCACCTGGGATAGGCGGGACTATTATAAGAAACTCTTT. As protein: CATWDRRDYYKKLF.

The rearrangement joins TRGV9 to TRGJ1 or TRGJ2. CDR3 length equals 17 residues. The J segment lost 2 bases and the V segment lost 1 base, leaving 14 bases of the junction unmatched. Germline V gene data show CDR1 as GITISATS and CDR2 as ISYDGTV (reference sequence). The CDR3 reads CALWEVKPQPDYYKKLF. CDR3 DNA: TGTGCCTTGTGGGAGGTCAAACCCCAACCGGATTATTATAAGAAACTCTTT.

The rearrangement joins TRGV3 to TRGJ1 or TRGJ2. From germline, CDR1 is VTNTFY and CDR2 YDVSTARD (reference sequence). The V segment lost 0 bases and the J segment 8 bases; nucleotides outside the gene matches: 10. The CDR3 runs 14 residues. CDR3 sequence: CATWDRLIRDKKLF. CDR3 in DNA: TGTGCCACCTGGGACAGGCTAATTCGGGATAAGAAACTCTTT.

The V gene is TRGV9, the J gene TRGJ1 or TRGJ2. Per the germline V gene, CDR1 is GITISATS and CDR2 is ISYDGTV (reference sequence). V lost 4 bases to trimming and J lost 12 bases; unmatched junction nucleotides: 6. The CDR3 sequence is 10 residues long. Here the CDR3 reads CALWDSRKLF. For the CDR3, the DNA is TGTGCCTTGTGGGATTCTAGGAAACTCTTT.